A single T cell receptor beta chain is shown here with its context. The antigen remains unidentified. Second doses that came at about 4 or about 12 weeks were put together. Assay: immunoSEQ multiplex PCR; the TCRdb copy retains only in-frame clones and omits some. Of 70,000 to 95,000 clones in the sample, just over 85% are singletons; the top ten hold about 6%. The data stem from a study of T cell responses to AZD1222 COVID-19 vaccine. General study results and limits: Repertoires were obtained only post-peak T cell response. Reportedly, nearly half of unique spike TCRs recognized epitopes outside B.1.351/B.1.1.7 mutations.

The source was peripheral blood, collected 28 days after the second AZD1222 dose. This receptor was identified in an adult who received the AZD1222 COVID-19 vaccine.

The CDR3 DNA follows: TGTGCCGGGACAACTAGCGGGGGGCCCTACGAGCAGTACTTC. Protein sequence: CAGTTSGGPYEQYF. The chain combines TRBV30 with TRBJ2-7, with 12 bases lining up with TRBD2. Germline CDR1 and CDR2: GTSNPN and SVGIG (reference sequence). J lost 2 bases, V lost 8 bases, and 7 bases had no gene match. The CDR3 is 14 amino acids.